A single sample gave rise to the 2 T cell receptor beta chains below, sequenced in a study of T cell repertoires in cytomegalovirus infection. TCRdb re-called the reads with MiXCR, one entry per CDR3 protein. This repertoire shows 200,000 to 300,000 distinct CDR3 sequences, roughly 15% found once; its top ten account for 8.5% to 9%. What was sequenced was PBMCs. These receptors all stem from a human donor in good health (CMV status not recorded). Some clones in this sample may be carry-over from other donors' samples.

This clonotype was seen many times. The chain joins TRBV7-2 to TRBJ2-7; TRBD2 matches at 9 bases. The CDR3 is 15 amino acids. The germline gives CDR1 SGHTA, CDR2 FQGNSA. V lost 2 bases to trimming and J lost 5 bases; unmatched junction nucleotides: 7. The CDR3 bases are TGTGCCAGCAGCTTAAGGGCGGGAGGGCCACACGAGCAGTACTTC. Translation: CASSLRAGGPHEQYF.

As concerns this clonotype: Since a much larger clone is just one base distant, this may be a read error. The rearrangement uses TRBV7-4 and TRBJ2-1; maybe TRBD2 (5 bases). CDR3 length: 15 residues. The V gene's germline CDR1 is SGHVT and CDR2 SQSDAQ. The V gene lost 10 bases and the J gene lost 5 bases, with 21 bases spanning the gap. The CDR3 protein is CAILSSSRDHNEQFF. CDR3 bases: TGTGCCATCCTTTCGTCTAGCCGGGATCACAATGAGCAGTTCTTC. The complete variable domain, with remaining parts taken from reference TRBV7-4 and TRBJ2-1, reads GAGVSQSPRYKVAKRGRDVALRCDSISGHVTLYWYRQTLGQGSEVLTYSQSDAQRDKSGRPSGRFSAERPERSVSTLKIQRTEQGDSAVYLCAILSSSRDHNEQFFGPGTRLTVL.